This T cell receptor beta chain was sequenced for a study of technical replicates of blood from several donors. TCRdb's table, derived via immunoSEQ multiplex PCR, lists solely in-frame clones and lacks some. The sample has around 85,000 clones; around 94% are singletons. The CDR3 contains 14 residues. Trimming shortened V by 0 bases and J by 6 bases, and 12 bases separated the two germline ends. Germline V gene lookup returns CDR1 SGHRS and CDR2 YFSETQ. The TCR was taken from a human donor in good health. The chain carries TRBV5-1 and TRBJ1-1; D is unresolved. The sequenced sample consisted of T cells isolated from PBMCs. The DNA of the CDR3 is TGCGCCAGCAGCTTGGGGGAGGTCTACGCTGAAGCTTTCTTT. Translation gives CASSLGEVYAEAFF. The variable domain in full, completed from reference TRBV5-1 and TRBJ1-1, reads KAGVTQTPRYLIKTRGQQVTLSCSPISGHRSVSWYQQTPGQGLQFLFEYFSETQRNKGNFPGRFSGRQFSNSRSEMNVSTLELGDSALYLCASSLGEVYAEAFFGQGTRLTVV.